Shown below are 31 T cell receptor beta chains from a single sample sequenced in a study of Ad26.COV2.S vaccination and SARS-CoV-2 variants. Treatment specified: 15 to 20 received Ad26.COV2.S at low or high dose, single or two shots; about 5 received placebo; per-sample allocation not given. Samples analyzed were those drawn on day 63 after the first vaccine or placebo injection. Assay: immunoSEQ multiplex PCR; the TCRdb copy retains only in-frame clones and omits some. This sample has under 600,000 clones; 80% to 90% occur once, and the top ten carry around 1.6%. The source was peripheral blood, collected in a trial of Ad26.COV2.S vaccine versus placebo. Receptors were obtained from a person aged 18 to 59 who received the Ad26.COV2.S COVID-19 vaccine or a placebo.

V and J are TRBV19 and TRBJ2-5; D is ambiguous. The V end lost 4 bases, the J end lost 0 bases, and 9 bases lay between the germline ends. Germline V gene lookup returns CDR1 LNHDA and CDR2 SQIVND (reference sequence). CDR3 length: 14 amino acids. The CDR3 spells CASSKMANQETQYF. In DNA form, the CDR3 reads TGTGCCAGTAGTAAAATGGCAAACCAAGAGACCCAGTACTTC.

The J gene is TRBJ1-2, the V gene TRBV5-1; D is uncertain. Per the germline V gene, CDR1 is SGHRS and CDR2 is YFSETQ. Trimming removed 0 bases from V and 3 bases from J, with 9 bases in between. CDR3 length: 14 residues. The CDR3 sequence: CASSLEVPDYGYTF. In nucleotides, the CDR3 is TGCGCCAGCAGCTTGGAGGTCCCAGACTATGGCTACACCTTC. Full variable domain (remainder filled in from reference TRBV5-1 and TRBJ1-2): KAGVTQTPRYLIKTRGQQVTLSCSPISGHRSVSWYQQTPGQGLQFLFEYFSETQRNKGNFPGRFSGRQFSNSRSEMNVSTLELGDSALYLCASSLEVPDYGYTFGSGTRLTVV.

The chain carries TRBV7-9 and TRBJ1-5; D not certain. The CDR3 contains 17 residues. CDR1 is SEHNR, CDR2 FQNEAQ, per germline (reference sequence). Between the trimmed V and J ends, which lost 0 bases and 0 bases, there was a span of 12 bases. CDR3 sequence: CASSLAAGVNSNQPQHF. CDR3 coding DNA: TGTGCCAGCAGCTTAGCGGCAGGAGTTAATAGCAATCAGCCCCAGCATTTT.

The V gene is TRBV14, the J gene TRBJ2-3; TRBD1 agrees at 8 bases. This CDR3 contains 18 residues. V shed 0 bases, J shed 3 bases, and the junction held 11 bases outside the gene matches. In germline, CDR1 is SGHDN, CDR2 FVKESK. In DNA form, the CDR3 reads TGTGCCAGCAGCCAAGATCTCCGACAGGGGCTCGGAACAGATACGCAGTATTTT. Amino acid sequence: CASSQDLRQGLGTDTQYF.

In the case of this clone: Other DNA sequences within the sample encode an identical CDR3. The rearrangement links TRBV27 to TRBJ2-1, with unresolved D. Germline V gene lookup returns CDR1 MNHEY and CDR2 SMNVEV (reference sequence). Trimming pared 2 bases from V and 7 bases from J, leaving 6 bases between. This CDR3 contains 12 residues. The CDR3 region is CASSLVGNEQFF. DNA of the CDR3: TGTGCCAGCAGTTTAGTGGGGAATGAGCAGTTCTTC.

The genes are TRBV9 and TRBJ1-1, with TRBD1 as a possible D gene (6 bases). Germline loops: CDR1 SGDLS, CDR2 YYNGEE. Trimming removed 4 bases from V and 1 base from J, with 14 bases in between. The CDR3 runs 15 residues. CDR3 nucleotide sequence: TGTGCCAGCAGCCTTCGAGGACAGCGGAACACTGAAGCTTTCTTT. This translates into CASSLRGQRNTEAFF.

The CDR3 DNA reads as TGTGCCAGCAGCTTAGGGGACACCGACTACAATGAGCAGTTCTTC. Protein product: CASSLGDTDYNEQFF. The chain recombines TRBV7-9 with TRBJ2-1, with D tentatively TRBD1 (6 bases). From germline, CDR1 is SEHNR and CDR2 FQNEAQ (reference sequence). Trimming left V 1 base short and J 3 bases short, with 10 bases between. The length of the CDR3 is 15 residues.

The chain has TRBV7-6 and TRBJ2-2; D gene ambiguous. V lost 6 bases, J lost 6 bases, and 17 bases lay in between. The CDR3 covers 15 residues. Germline lookup yields CDR1 SGHVS and CDR2 FNYEAQ. The CDR3 is CASSLANPPAGELFF. As DNA, the CDR3 is TGTGCCAGCAGTCTTGCGAACCCCCCAGCCGGGGAGCTGTTTTTT.

The genes are TRBV7-2 and TRBJ1-1; D unclear. The CDR3 loop spans 13 amino acids. The germline CDR1 and CDR2 sequences are SGHTA and FQGNSA. V was pared by 1 base and J by 2 bases, with 5 bases between. The chain's CDR3 is CASSLVDNTEAFF. The DNA for the CDR3 is TGTGCCAGCAGCTTAGTTGACAACACTGAAGCTTTCTTT. The full variable domain, with the rest looked up from reference TRBV7-2 and TRBJ1-1, is GAGVSQSPSNKVTEKGKDVELRCDPISGHTALYWYRQSLGQGLEFLIYFQGNSAPDKSGLPSDRFSAERTGGSVSTLTIQRTQQEDSAVYLCASSLVDNTEAFFGQGTRLTVV.

V and J are TRBV7-8 and TRBJ1-1, with a possible D match to TRBD1 (6 bases). Trimming shortened V by 8 bases and J by 5 bases, and 12 bases separated the two germline ends. Per the germline V gene, CDR1 is SGHVS and CDR2 is FQNEAQ. There are 12 residues in the CDR3. The CDR3 DNA follows: TGTGCCAGCGTTCAGGGGCGGACTGAAGCTTTCTTT. It codes for CASVQGRTEAFF. Filled out from reference TRBV7-8 and TRBJ1-1, the complete variable domain reads GAGVSQSPRYKVAKRGQDVALRCDPISGHVSLFWYQQALGQGPEFLTYFQNEAQLDKSGLPSDRFFAERPEGSVSTLKIQRTQQEDSAVYLCASVQGRTEAFFGQGTRLTVV.

This chain connects TRBV4-2 to TRBJ2-5; the match to TRBD1 covers 7 bases. Germline trimming cut 0 bases from V and 13 bases from J; bases unmatched to any gene: 11. Germline lookup yields CDR1 LGHNA and CDR2 YNFKEQ. The CDR3 contains 14 residues. The CDR3 spells CASSQDLRDRKMYF. DNA for the CDR3: TGTGCCAGCAGCCAAGATCTTCGGGACAGAAAAATGTACTTC.

J is TRBJ2-5 and V is TRBV6-5; D may be TRBD1 or TRBD2 (5 bases each). From germline, CDR1 is MNHEY and CDR2 SVGAGI. This CDR3 is 14 amino acids long. The V end lost 6 bases, the J end lost 7 bases, and 18 bases lay between the germline ends. This CDR3 is CASSDGASVGTQYF. The CDR3 DNA follows: TGTGCCAGCAGCGACGGGGCATCCGTTGGGACCCAGTACTTC.

V usage is TRBV4-3 and J usage is TRBJ1-2; 8 positions agree with TRBD1. The CDR3 consists of 16 residues. Germline V lookup: CDR1 LGHNA, CDR2 YSLEER. The J segment lost 2 bases and the V segment lost 4 bases, leaving 9 bases of the junction unmatched. The CDR3 coding sequence is TGCGCCAGCAGCCGGGCCGGACAGGGTGGAAACTATGGCTACACCTTC. Its translation: CASSRAGQGGNYGYTF.

The rearrangement joins TRBV18 to TRBJ1-2; D might be TRBD1 (5 bases). The V and J ends lost 4 bases and 7 bases respectively, with 19 bases between them. Germline lookup yields CDR1 KGHSH and CDR2 LQKENI. The CDR3 spans 15 residues. CDR3 coding DNA: TGTGCCAGCTCACGAAACCGGGACGATAGACCTGGCTACACCTTC. Translating it yields CASSRNRDDRPGYTF. Supplemented by reference TRBV18 and TRBJ1-2, the full variable domain reads NAGVMQNPRHLVRRRGQEARLRCSPMKGHSHVYWYRQLPEEGLKFMVYLQKENIIDESGMPKERFSAEFPKEGPSILRIQQVVRGDSAAYFCASSRNRDDRPGYTFGSGTRLTVV.

About this clone itself: Additional DNA sequences in this sample encode the identical CDR3. This sequence joins TRBV3-1 (or the pseudogene TRBV3-2) and TRBJ2-3; unclear D gene. The CDR3 totals 12 residues. The germline gives CDR1 LGHDT, CDR2 YNNKEL (reference sequence). V gave up 1 base and J gave up 3 bases, with 2 bases separating them. CDR3 coding DNA: TGTGCCAGCAGCCAAGTAACAGATACGCAGTATTTT. It specifies CASSQVTDTQYF.

The chain carries TRBV3-1 (or the pseudogene TRBV3-2) and TRBJ1-5; possible D gene TRBD1, 5 bases. V lost 2 bases and J 7 bases, leaving 15 bases between the germline ends. Germline-derived CDR1 and CDR2 are LGHDT and YNNKEL (reference sequence). The CDR3 contains 15 residues. The CDR3 DNA sequence: TGTGCCAGCAGCCAAAGTTGGCAGGGCGGGCAGCCCCAGCATTTT. Protein sequence: CASSQSWQGGQPQHF.

The rearrangement links TRBV7-2 to TRBJ2-2; 8 positions agree with TRBD2. The ends lost 8 bases at V and 5 bases at J; junction bases unmatched: 10. Germline V CDR1 and CDR2: SGHTA, FQGNSA. The CDR3 consists of 15 residues. Written as DNA, the CDR3 is TGTGCCAGCTCGAGCGGGGGATTTTTGACCGGGGAGCTGTTTTTT. Its translation: CASSSGGFLTGELFF.

J is TRBJ2-7 and V is TRBV7-6, with 12 bases lining up with TRBD2. Trimming took 4 bases from V and 4 from J; bases not matched to a gene: 5. Germline V gene data show CDR1 as SGHVS and CDR2 as FNYEAQ. This CDR3 spans 15 amino acids. This chain's CDR3 is CASSSSSGGAYEQYF. The CDR3 DNA reads as TGTGCCAGCAGCTCATCTAGCGGGGGGGCTTACGAGCAGTACTTC.

The chain recombines TRBV11-2 with TRBJ1-2; 7 bases align to TRBD1. CDR1 is SGHAT, CDR2 FQNNGV, per germline. J lost 3 bases, V lost 6 bases, and 4 bases had no gene match. This CDR3 region has 13 residues. CDR3: CASRAGQYYGYTF. The CDR3 DNA reads TGTGCCAGCAGAGCGGGACAGTACTATGGCTACACCTTC.

The genes are TRBV6-5 and TRBJ2-7; either TRBD1 or TRBD2 may fit D (5 bases each). The CDR3 contains 15 residues. Per the germline V gene, CDR1 is MNHEY and CDR2 is SVGAGI. V gave up 7 bases and J gave up 3 bases, with 19 bases separating them. DNA for the CDR3: TGTGCCAGCAAGATAGGGGACCATAATCTCTACGAGCAGTACTTC. Encoded protein: CASKIGDHNLYEQYF.

This clone has only a few counts. The rearrangement uses TRBV3-1 (or the pseudogene TRBV3-2) and TRBJ1-5, with 8 bases aligning to TRBD1. Per germline, CDR1 LGHDT and CDR2 YNNKEL (reference sequence). J was trimmed by 6 bases and V by 4 bases; bases with no gene match: 8. This CDR3 is built from 15 residues. The CDR3 loop is CASSPRQGSGQPQHF. The CDR3 DNA reads TGTGCCAGCAGCCCCCGACAGGGGTCAGGTCAGCCCCAGCATTTT.

This clone was seen just once. V usage is TRBV9 and J usage is TRBJ2-3; TRBD2 agrees at 8 bases. V lost 1 base to trimming and J lost 4 bases; unmatched junction nucleotides: 8. CDR1 SGDLS and CDR2 YYNGEE come from the germline V gene. This CDR3 spans 16 amino acids. CDR3 sequence reads: CASSVSRGGGADTQYF. CDR3 nucleotides: TGTGCCAGCAGCGTATCCCGGGGGGGCGGGGCAGATACGCAGTATTTT.

This clone was seen only once. CDR3 in amino acids: CASRHPGQGDRTQYF. CDR3 sequence (DNA): TGTGCCAGTAGACATCCGGGACAGGGTGATCGGACCCAGTACTTC. The genes are TRBV19 and TRBJ2-5; 9 bases are a match to TRBD1. Germline V gives CDR1 LNHDA, CDR2 SQIVND (reference sequence). J lost 7 bases, V lost 6 bases, and 12 bases had no gene match. The CDR3 contains 15 residues.

The chain is built from TRBV5-4 and TRBJ2-1, with TRBD2 identical over 13 bases. Germline lookup yields CDR1 SGHNT and CDR2 YYREEE (reference sequence). This CDR3 is built from 14 residues. With V trimmed by 4 bases and J by 7 bases, 2 bases remained unmatched. CDR3 residues: CASSPGLAGNEQFF. In nucleotides, the CDR3 is TGTGCCAGCAGCCCGGGACTAGCGGGGAATGAGCAGTTCTTC. The whole variable domain, remainder taken from reference TRBV5-4 and TRBJ2-1, is ETGVTQSPTHLIKTRGQQVTLRCSSQSGHNTVSWYQQALGQGPQFIFQYYREEENGRGNFPPRFSGLQFPNYSSELNVNALELDDSALYLCASSPGLAGNEQFFGPGTRLTVL.

The V gene is TRBV5-4, the J gene TRBJ2-1; 9 bases agree with TRBD2. Germline CDR1 and CDR2: SGHNT and YYREEE (reference sequence). V gave up 0 bases and J gave up 8 bases; unmatched junction bases: 6. The CDR3 is made up of 15 amino acids. DNA of the CDR3: TGTGCCAGCAGCTTGGTGGCGGGGGGGGGATATGAGCAGTTCTTC. It codes for CASSLVAGGGYEQFF.

V and J are TRBV7-3 and TRBJ2-1, with TRBD2 matching over 14 bases. Trimming took 5 bases from V and 7 from J; bases not matched to a gene: 7. The CDR3 length is 16 residues. Germline lookup yields CDR1 SGHTA and CDR2 FQGTGA. The CDR3 bases are TGTGCCAGCAGCCCGAGGACTAGCGGGAGGCGTAATGAGCAGTTCTTC. Translated: CASSPRTSGRRNEQFF. The whole variable domain, filled in from reference TRBV7-3 and TRBJ2-1, reads GAGVSQTPSNKVTEKGKYVELRCDPISGHTALYWYRQSLGQGPEFLIYFQGTGAADDSGLPNDRFFAVRPEGSVSTLKIQRTERGDSAVYLCASSPRTSGRRNEQFFGPGTRLTVL.

V usage is TRBV9 and J usage is TRBJ1-4, with D unresolved. The CDR3 has 14 amino acids. Trimming shortened V by 4 bases and J by 8 bases, and 15 bases separated the two germline ends. Germline assignment: CDR1 SGDLS and CDR2 YYNGEE. CDR3 protein: CASSSGGVEEKLFF. The DNA for the CDR3 is TGTGCCAGCAGCTCGGGAGGAGTGGAAGAAAAACTGTTTTTT.

The rearrangement links TRBV15 to TRBJ1-5; 7 bases agree with TRBD1. The V gene's germline CDR1 is LNHNV and CDR2 YYDKDF (reference sequence). J was trimmed by 3 bases and V by 5 bases; bases with no gene match: 10. The CDR3 runs 16 residues. For the CDR3, the DNA is TGTGCCACCAGCGGGTTGACAGGGAAGGACAATCAGCCCCAGCATTTT. Amino acids: CATSGLTGKDNQPQHF.

The V gene is TRBV4-2, the J gene TRBJ2-5; 10 nucleotides match TRBD2. Germline lookup yields CDR1 LGHNA and CDR2 YNFKEQ. V trimming: 0 bases; J trimming: 4 bases; junction bases outside the gene matches: 5. The CDR3 runs 16 residues. CDR3 nucleotides: TGTGCCAGCAGCCAAGATCAGCGGGGGGGCCTAGAGACCCAGTACTTC. Protein sequence: CASSQDQRGGLETQYF.

V gene TRBV7-3 combines with J gene TRBJ1-2; 8 bases are shared with TRBD1. V lost 5 bases to trimming and J lost 4 bases; unmatched junction nucleotides: 3. The germline CDR1 and CDR2 sequences are SGHTA and FQGTGA. The CDR3 runs 13 residues. CDR3 nucleotides: TGTGCCAGCAGCCAAGGGACAGGCTATGGCTACACCTTC. This encodes CASSQGTGYGYTF.

The chain couples TRBV11-1 to TRBJ2-1; 13 nucleotides agree with TRBD2. This CDR3 is built from 17 residues. V shed 0 bases and J 2 bases; nucleotides not matched to a gene: 1. Germline V gene data show CDR1 as SGHAT and CDR2 as FQDESV (reference sequence). CDR3 amino acids: CASSLAGLAGPYNEQFF. As DNA, the CDR3 is TGTGCCAGCAGCTTAGCGGGACTAGCGGGGCCCTACAATGAGCAGTTCTTC.